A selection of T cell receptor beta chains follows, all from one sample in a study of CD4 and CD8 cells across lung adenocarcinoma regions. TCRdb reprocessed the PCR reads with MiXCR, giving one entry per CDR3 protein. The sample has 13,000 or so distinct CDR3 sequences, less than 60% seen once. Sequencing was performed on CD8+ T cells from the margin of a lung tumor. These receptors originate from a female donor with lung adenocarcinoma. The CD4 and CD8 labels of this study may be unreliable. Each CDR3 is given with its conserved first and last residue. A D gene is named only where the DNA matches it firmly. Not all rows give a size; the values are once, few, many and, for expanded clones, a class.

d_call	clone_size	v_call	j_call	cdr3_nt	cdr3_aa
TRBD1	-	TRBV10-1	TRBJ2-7	TGCGCCAGCAGTCTCCGGGACAGGTCCTACGAGCAGTACTTC	CASSLRDRSYEQYF
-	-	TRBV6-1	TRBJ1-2	TGTGCCAGCAGATTCGGACAAGGCGGCTACACCTTC	CASRFGQGGYTF
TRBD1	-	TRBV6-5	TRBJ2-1	TGTGCCAGCAGTTACCAAATTACAGGGGGCGTTAGGAATGAGCAGTTCTTC	CASSYQITGGVRNEQFF
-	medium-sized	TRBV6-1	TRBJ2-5	TGTGCCAGCCTATTCGTAGAGACCCAGTACTTC	CASLFVETQYF
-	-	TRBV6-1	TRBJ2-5	TGTGCCAGCAGGACGGGAGCAGAGACCCAGTACTTC	CASRTGAETQYF
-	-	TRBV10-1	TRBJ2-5	TGCGCCGGGCGCGGGGTCCGGGGCGAAGAGACCCAGTACTTC	CAGRGVRGEETQYF
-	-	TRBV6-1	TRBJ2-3	TGTGCGGGGCCGGGGGGCCTAATAGGAGAGACCCAGTATTTC	CAGPGGLIGETQYF
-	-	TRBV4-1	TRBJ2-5	TGCGCCAGCAGCCCAGAAGGGGATCCCCGAGAGACCCAGTACTTC	CASSPEGDPRETQYF
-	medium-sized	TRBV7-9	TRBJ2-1	TGTGCCAGCAGCGACCGGACTGGAGGGTCCATCAATGAGCAGTTCTTC	CASSDRTGGSINEQFF
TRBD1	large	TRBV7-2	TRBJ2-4	TGTGCCAGCAGCCGAGGGCACAGGGGAAATGGAGACATTCAGTACTTC	CASSRGHRGNGDIQYF
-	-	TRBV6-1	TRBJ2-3	TGTGCCAGCAGAGACCTACCTAGCGTAGATACGCAGTATTTT	CASRDLPSVDTQYF
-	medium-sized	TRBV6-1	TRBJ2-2	TGTGCCAGCAGGGACTACGACTCGTTCGCGAACACCGGGGAGCTGTTTTTT	CASRDYDSFANTGELFF
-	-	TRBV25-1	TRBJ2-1	TGTGCCAGCAGTGGGTACAGGGCCTACAATGAGCAGTTCTTC	CASSGYRAYNEQFF
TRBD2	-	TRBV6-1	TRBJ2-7	TGTGCCAGCAGTCCGAGCGGGGGGGCCACAGACATGCAGTACTTC	CASSPSGGATDMQYF
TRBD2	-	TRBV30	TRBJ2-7	TGTGCCTGGAGTGTGGCGCGGGAGGGGGAATACGAGCAGTACTTC	CAWSVAREGEYEQYF
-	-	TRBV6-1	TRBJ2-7	TGTGCCAGCAGTAGGAGTTCTGCTACCTACGAGCAGTACTTC	CASSRSSATYEQYF
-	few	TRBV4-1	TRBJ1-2	TGCGCCAGCAGCCAAGGGTGGGACCGAGAGGAGTATGGCTACACCTTC	CASSQGWDREEYGYTF
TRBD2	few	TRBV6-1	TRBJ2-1	TGTGCCAGCAGGGTGAGCGGGAGTGGGCTGAATGAGCAGTTCTTC	CASRVSGSGLNEQFF
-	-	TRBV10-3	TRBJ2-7	TGTGCCGCGGACGGCTACTACGAGCAGTACTTC	CAADGYYEQYF
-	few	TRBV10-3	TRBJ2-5	TGTGCGGGGCACGGGGGCCGGGACAAAGAGACCCAGTACTTC	CAGHGGRDKETQYF
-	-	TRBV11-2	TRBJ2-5	TGTGCCAGCAGCTTAGATCAATGGAAGGAGACCCAGTACTTC	CASSLDQWKETQYF
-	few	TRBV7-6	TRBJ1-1	TGTGCCAGCAGCTCGACAGACAGCATGAACACTGAAGCTTTCTTT	CASSSTDSMNTEAFF
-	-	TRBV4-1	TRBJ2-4	TGCGCCAGCGGCCCGGGGCGGCGGGCCACAAATACTCAGTACTTT	CASGPGRRATNTQYF
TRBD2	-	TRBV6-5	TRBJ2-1	TGTGCCAGCAGTTACGGGACTAGCGGGAAGAATGAGCAGTTCTTC	CASSYGTSGKNEQFF
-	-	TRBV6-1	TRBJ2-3	TGTGCCAGCAGTAATTTCGGAGATACGCAGTATTTT	CASSNFGDTQYF
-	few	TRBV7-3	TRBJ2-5	TGTGCCAGCAGCTTAACCGGCGATTCGAGGACCCAGTACTTC	CASSLTGDSRTQYF
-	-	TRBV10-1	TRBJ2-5	TGCGCCAGCGGGGGTAACGGGGGCCGGGCCACAGATACGCAGTACTTC	CASGGNGGRATDTQYF
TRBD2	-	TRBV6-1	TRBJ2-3	TGTGCCAGCGGGCCTAGCGGGGACCGAACCACAGAGACGCAGTACTTT	CASGPSGDRTTETQYF
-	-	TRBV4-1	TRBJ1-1	TGCGCCAGCAGCCGCCAGGGAAGCACTGAAGCTTTCTTT	CASSRQGSTEAFF
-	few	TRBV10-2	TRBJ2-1	TGCGCCAGCAGTGGAGGCAGGGAGAAGAATGAGCAGTTCTTC	CASSGGREKNEQFF
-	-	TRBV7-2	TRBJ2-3	TGTGCCAGCAGCTTAGGGGCTGCGCCTTCCGATACGCAGTATTTT	CASSLGAAPSDTQYF
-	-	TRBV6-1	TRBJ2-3	TGTGCCAGCAACGCGGGGTCTAGCACAGATACGCAGTATTTT	CASNAGSSTDTQYF
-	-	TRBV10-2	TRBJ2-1	TGCGCCAGCAGTGCAGGGACAAATTACAATGAGCAGTTCTTC	CASSAGTNYNEQFF
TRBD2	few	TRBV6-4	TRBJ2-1	TGTGCCAGCAGTGACCTAGCGGGAGGGGTTAATGAGCAGTTCTTC	CASSDLAGGVNEQFF
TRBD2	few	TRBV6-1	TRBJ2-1	TGTGCCAGCAGTGCCCAGGGAGGGCTTTCGCCTCGCAATGAGCAGTTCTTC	CASSAQGGLSPRNEQFF
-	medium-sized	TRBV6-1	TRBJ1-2	TGTGCCAGCAGTGAACGGAGCTATGGCTACACCTTC	CASSERSYGYTF
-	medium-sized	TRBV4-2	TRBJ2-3	TGTGCCAGCAGTCCGGGCTCCTATACGCAGTATTTT	CASSPGSYTQYF
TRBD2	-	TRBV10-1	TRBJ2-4	TGCGCCTGCAGCGATACGGGGCGGGGGGCCAAAAACACTCAGTACTTC	CACSDTGRGAKNTQYF
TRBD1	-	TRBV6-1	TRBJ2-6	TGTGCCAGCAAGGACAGGGACCTTTCTGGGGCCAACGTCCTGACTTTC	CASKDRDLSGANVLTF
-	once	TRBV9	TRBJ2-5	TGTGCCAGCAGCGTAGATGGGGTGGGGACCCAGTACTTC	CASSVDGVGTQYF
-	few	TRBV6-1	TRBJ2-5	TGTGCGGGCAGTGAAGCCGGGGGGACAGATACCCAGTACTTC	CAGSEAGGTDTQYF
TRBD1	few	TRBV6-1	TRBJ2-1	TGTGCCAGCAGGGGACAGGGGGCGCGGGATGAGCAGTTCTTC	CASRGQGARDEQFF
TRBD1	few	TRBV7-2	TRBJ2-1	TGTGCCAGCAGCGGGGGACAGAGCTCCTACAATGAGCAGTTCTTC	CASSGGQSSYNEQFF
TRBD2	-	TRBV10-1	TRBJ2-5	TGCGCCAGCAGTGGAGGCCCCGGGACTAGCGGGAGAGAGACCCAGTACTTC	CASSGGPGTSGRETQYF
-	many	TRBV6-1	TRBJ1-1	TGTGCCAGCTCTGGCGGGGAGGTCACTGAAGCTTTCTTT	CASSGGEVTEAFF
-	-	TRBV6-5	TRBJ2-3	TGTGCCAGCAGTTACACCCACACAGACATGCAGTATTTC	CASSYTHTDMQYF
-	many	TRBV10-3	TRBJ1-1	TGTGCCATCAGTGAGTCGAACACCCTGAGGGACACTGAAGCTTTCTTT	CAISESNTLRDTEAFF
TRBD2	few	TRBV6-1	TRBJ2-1	TGTGCCAGCAGTGTAGCTAGCGGGGGGGCCGCTGAGCAGTTCTTC	CASSVASGGAAEQFF
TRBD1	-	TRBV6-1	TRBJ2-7	TGTGCCAGCAACAGGGACAGGGGGCGGTACGAGCAGTACTTC	CASNRDRGRYEQYF
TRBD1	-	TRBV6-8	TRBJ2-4	TGTGCCAGCAGTGCTAGGGGGCACCCAGCCACAGATACGCAGTACTTC	CASSARGHPATDTQYF